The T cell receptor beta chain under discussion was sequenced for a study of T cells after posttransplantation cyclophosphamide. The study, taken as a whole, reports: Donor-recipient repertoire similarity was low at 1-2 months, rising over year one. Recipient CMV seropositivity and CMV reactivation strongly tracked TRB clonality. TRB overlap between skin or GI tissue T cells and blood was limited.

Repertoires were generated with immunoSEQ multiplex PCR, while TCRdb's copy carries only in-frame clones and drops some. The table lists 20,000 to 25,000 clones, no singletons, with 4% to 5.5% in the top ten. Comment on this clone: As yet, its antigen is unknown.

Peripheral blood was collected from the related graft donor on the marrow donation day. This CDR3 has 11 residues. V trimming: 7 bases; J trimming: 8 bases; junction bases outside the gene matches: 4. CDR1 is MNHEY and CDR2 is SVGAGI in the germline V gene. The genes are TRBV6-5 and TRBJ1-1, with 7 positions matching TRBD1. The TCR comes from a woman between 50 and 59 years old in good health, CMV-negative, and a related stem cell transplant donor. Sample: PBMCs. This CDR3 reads CASTLTGEAFF. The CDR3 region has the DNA TGTGCCAGCACCCTGACAGGGGAAGCTTTCTTT.